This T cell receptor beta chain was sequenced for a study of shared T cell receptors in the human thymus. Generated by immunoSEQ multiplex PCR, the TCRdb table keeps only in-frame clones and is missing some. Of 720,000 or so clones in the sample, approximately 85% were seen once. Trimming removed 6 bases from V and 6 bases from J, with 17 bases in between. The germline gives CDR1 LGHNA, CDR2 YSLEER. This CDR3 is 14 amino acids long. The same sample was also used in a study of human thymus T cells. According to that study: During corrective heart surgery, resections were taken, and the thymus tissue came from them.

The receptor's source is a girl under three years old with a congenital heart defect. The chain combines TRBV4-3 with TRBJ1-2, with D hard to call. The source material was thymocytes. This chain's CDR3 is CASSIQLFPHGYTF. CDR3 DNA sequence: TGCGCCAGCAGTATTCAACTCTTTCCCCATGGCTACACCTTC.